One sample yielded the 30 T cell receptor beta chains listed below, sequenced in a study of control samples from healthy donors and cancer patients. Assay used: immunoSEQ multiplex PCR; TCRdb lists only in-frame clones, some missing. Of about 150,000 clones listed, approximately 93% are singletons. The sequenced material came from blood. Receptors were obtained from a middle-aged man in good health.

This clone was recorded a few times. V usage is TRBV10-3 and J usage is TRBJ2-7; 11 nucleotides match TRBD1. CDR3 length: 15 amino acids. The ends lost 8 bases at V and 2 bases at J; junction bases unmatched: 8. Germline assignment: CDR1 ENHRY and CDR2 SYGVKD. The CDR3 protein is CAIGGQGVFTYEQYF. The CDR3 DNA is TGTGCCATCGGGGGACAGGGGGTTTTCACCTACGAGCAGTACTTC.

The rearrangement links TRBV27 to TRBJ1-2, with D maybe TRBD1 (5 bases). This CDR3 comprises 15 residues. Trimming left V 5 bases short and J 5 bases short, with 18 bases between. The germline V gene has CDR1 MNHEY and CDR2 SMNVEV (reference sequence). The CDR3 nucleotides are TGTGCCAGCAGTCCACTCCCGCTCGGGGCGTATGGCTACACCTTC. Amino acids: CASSPLPLGAYGYTF.

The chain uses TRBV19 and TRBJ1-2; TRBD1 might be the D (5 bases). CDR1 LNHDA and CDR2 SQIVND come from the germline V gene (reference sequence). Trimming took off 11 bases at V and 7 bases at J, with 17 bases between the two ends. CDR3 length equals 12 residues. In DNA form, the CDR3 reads TGTGCCGTGGGCGACAGTAACCTTGGCTACACCTTC. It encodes CAVGDSNLGYTF.

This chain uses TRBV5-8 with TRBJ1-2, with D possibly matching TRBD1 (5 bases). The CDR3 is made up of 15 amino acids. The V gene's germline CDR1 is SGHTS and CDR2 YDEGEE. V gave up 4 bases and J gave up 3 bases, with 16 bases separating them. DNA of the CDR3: TGTGCCAGCAGCCTCCGGGATCCAGGGTACTATGGCTACACCTTC. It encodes CASSLRDPGYYGYTF.

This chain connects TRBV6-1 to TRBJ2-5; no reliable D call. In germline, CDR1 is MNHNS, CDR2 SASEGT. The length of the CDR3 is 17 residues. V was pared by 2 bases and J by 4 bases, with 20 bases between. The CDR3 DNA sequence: TGTGCCAGCAGTGAAATGGGAAAGGGTAGTATTGGAGAGACCCAGTACTTC. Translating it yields CASSEMGKGSIGETQYF.

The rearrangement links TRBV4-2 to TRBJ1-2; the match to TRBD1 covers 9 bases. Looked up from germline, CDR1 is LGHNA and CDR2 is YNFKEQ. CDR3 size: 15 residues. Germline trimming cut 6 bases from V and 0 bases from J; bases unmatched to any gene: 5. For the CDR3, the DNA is TGTGCCAGCAGGGAACAGGGGGCCCCTAACTATGGCTACACCTTC. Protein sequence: CASREQGAPNYGYTF.

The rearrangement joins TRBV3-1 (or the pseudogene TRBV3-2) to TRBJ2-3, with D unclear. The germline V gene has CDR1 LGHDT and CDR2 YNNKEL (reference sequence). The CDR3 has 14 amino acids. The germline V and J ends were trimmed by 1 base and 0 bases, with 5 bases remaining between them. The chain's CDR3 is CASSQGGSTDTQYF. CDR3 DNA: TGTGCCAGCAGCCAAGGAGGAAGCACAGATACGCAGTATTTT.

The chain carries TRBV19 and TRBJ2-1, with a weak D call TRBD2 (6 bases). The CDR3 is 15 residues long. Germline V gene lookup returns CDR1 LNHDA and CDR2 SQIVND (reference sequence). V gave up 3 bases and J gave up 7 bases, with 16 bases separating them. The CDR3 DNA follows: TGTGCCAGTAGTATCTGGCGGACCGGGGGTAATGAGCAGTTCTTC. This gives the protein CASSIWRTGGNEQFF.

The CDR3 coding sequence is TGTGCCAGCGCCAGACTAGCGGGCTCCACCGGGGAGCTGTTTTTT. It translates to CASARLAGSTGELFF. The chain links TRBV28 to TRBJ2-2; 10 bases fit TRBD2. Germline CDR1 is MDHEN and CDR2 is SYDVKM. V lost 8 bases and J lost 4; bases outside the gene matches: 7. This CDR3 has 15 amino acids. Complete variable domain (other parts from reference TRBV28 and TRBJ2-2): DVKVTQSSRYLVKRTGEKVFLECVQDMDHENMFWYRQDPGLGLRLIYFSYDVKMKEKGDIPEGYSVSREKKERFSLILESASTNQTSMYLCASARLAGSTGELFFGEGSRLTVL.

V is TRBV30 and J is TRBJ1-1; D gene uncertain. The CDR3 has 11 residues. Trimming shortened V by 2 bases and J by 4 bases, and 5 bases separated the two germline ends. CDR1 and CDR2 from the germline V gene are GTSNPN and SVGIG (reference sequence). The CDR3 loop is CAWSQGTEAFF. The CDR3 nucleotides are TGTGCCTGGAGTCAAGGCACTGAAGCTTTCTTT.

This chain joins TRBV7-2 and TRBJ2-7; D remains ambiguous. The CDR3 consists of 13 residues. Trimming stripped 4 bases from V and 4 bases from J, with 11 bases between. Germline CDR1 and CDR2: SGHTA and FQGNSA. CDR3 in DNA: TGTGCCAGCAGCTGGACGCCGGTTTACGAGCAGTACTTC. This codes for CASSWTPVYEQYF. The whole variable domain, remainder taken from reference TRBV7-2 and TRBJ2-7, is GAGVSQSPSNKVTEKGKDVELRCDPISGHTALYWYRQSLGQGLEFLIYFQGNSAPDKSGLPSDRFSAERTGGSVSTLTIQRTQQEDSAVYLCASSWTPVYEQYFGPGTRLTVT.

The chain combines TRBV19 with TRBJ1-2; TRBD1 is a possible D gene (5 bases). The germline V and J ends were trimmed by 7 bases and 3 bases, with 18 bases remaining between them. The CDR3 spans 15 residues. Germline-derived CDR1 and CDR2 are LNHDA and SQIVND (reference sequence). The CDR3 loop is CASTPGRGSYYGYTF. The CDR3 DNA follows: TGTGCCAGTACCCCAGGGCGGGGTTCTTACTATGGCTACACCTTC.

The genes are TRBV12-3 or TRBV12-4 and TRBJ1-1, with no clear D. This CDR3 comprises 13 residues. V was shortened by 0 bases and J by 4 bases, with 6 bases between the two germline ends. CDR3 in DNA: TGTGCCAGCAGTTTAGCTGAGGCCACTGAAGCTTTCTTT. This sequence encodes CASSLAEATEAFF.

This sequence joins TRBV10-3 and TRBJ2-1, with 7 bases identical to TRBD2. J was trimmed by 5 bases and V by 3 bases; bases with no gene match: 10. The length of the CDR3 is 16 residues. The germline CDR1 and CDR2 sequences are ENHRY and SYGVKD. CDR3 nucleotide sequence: TGTGCCATCAGTGAACCTAGCCGGGGGGTCAACAATGAGCAGTTCTTC. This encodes CAISEPSRGVNNEQFF.

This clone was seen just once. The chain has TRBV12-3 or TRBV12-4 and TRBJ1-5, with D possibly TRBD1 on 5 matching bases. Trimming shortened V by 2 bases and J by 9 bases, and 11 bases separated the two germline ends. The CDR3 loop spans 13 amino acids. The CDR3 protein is CASSLQGGGPQHF. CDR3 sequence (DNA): TGTGCCAGCAGTTTACAGGGTGGAGGGCCCCAGCATTTT.

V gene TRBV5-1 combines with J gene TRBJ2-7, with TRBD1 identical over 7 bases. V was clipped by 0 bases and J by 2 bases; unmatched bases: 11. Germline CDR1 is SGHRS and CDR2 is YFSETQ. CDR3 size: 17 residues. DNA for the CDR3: TGCGCCAGCAGCTTGGCTACGGTCCCCGGACAGGCCTACGAGCAGTACTTC. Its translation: CASSLATVPGQAYEQYF. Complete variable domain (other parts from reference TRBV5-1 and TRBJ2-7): KAGVTQTPRYLIKTRGQQVTLSCSPISGHRSVSWYQQTPGQGLQFLFEYFSETQRNKGNFPGRFSGRQFSNSRSEMNVSTLELGDSALYLCASSLATVPGQAYEQYFGPGTRLTVT.

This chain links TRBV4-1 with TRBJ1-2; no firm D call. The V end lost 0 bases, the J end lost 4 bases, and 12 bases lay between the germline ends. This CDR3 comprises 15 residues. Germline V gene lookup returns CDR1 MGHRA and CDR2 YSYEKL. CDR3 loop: CASSQDPGTVYGYTF. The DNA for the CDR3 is TGCGCCAGCAGCCAAGATCCAGGCACTGTCTATGGCTACACCTTC.

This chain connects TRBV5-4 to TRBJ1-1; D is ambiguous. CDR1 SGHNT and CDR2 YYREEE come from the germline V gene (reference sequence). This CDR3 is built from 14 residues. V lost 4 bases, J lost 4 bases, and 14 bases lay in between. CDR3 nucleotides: TGTGCCAGCAGCCGGGCGGGTTACCGCACTGAAGCTTTCTTT. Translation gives CASSRAGYRTEAFF.

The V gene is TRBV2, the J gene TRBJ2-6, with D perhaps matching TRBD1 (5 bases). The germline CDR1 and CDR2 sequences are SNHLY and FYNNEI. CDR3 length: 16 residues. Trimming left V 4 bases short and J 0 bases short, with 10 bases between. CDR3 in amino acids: CASSGTGFSGANVLTF. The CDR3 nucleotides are TGTGCCAGCAGTGGTACAGGATTCTCTGGGGCCAACGTCCTGACTTTC.

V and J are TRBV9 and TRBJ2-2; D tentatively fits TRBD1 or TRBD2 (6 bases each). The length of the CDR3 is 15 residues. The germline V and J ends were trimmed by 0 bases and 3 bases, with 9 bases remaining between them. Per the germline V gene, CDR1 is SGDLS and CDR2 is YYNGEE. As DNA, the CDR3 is TGTGCCAGCAGCGTAGGGGGGGCCGACACCGGGGAGCTGTTTTTT. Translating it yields CASSVGGADTGELFF.

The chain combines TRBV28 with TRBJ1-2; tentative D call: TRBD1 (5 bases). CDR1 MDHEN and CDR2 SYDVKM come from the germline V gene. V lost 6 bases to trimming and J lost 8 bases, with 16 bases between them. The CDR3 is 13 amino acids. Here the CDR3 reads CASRAAQGQGYTF. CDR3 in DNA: TGTGCCAGCAGAGCTGCTCAGGGCCAAGGCTACACCTTC.

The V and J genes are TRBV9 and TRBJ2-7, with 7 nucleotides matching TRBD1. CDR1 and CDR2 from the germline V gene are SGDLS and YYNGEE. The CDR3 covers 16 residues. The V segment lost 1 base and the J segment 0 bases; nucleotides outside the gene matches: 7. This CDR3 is CASSVTGTEYSYEQYF. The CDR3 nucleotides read TGTGCCAGCAGCGTAACCGGGACAGAATACTCCTACGAGCAGTACTTC.

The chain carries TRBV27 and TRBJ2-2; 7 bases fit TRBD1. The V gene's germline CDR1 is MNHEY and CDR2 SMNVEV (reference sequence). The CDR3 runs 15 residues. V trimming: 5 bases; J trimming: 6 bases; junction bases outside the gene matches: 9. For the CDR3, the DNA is TGTGCCAGCAGTCCCCAGGGGGTGGTCGCCGGGGAGCTGTTTTTT. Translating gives CASSPQGVVAGELFF.

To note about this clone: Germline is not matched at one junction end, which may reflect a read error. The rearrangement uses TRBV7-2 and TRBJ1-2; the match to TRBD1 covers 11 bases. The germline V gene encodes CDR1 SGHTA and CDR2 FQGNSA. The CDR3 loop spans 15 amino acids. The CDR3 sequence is CASTRPGTGGGWGHF. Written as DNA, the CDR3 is TGTGCCAGCACCCGACCCGGGACAGGGGGTGGCTGGGGGCACTTC.

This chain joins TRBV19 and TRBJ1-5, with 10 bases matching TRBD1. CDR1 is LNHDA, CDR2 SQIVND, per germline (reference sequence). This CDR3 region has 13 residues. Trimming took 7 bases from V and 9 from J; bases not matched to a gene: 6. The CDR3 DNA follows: TGTGCCAGTAATGACAGGGGGCGAGCGCCCCAGCATTTT. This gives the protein CASNDRGRAPQHF.

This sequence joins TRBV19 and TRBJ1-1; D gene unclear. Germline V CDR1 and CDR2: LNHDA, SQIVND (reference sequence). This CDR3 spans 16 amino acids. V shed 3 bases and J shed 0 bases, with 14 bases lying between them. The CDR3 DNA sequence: TGTGCCAGTAGTATTGGGTTAGGGAACATGAACACTGAAGCTTTCTTT. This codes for CASSIGLGNMNTEAFF.

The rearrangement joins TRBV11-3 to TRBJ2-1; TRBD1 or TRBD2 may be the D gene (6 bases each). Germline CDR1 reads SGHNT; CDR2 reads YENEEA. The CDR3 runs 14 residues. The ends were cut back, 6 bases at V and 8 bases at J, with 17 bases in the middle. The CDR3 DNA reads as TGTGCCAGCAGTGGGAAGGGGGGTATCGATGAGCAGTTCTTC. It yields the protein CASSGKGGIDEQFF.

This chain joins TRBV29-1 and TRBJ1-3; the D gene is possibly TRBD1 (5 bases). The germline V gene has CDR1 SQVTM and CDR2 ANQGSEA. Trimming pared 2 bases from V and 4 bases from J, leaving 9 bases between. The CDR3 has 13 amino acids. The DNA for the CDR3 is TGCAGCGTTGAAAGACAGCCCGGAAACACCATATATTTT. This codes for CSVERQPGNTIYF.

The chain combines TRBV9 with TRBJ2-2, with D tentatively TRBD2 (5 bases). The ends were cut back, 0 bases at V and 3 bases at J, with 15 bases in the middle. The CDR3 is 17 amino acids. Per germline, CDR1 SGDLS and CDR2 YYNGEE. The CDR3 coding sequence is TGTGCCAGCAGCGTAGATTTCGGGGATGGGGACACCGGGGAGCTGTTTTTT. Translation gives CASSVDFGDGDTGELFF.

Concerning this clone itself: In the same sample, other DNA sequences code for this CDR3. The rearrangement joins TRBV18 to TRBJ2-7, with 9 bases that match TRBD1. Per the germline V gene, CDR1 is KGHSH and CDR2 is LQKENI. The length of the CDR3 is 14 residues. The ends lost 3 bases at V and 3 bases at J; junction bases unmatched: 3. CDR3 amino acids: CASSPGTGSYEQYF. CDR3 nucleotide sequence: TGTGCCAGCTCACCCGGGACAGGGAGCTACGAGCAGTACTTC.